This T cell receptor beta chain was identified in a study of blood T cell repertoires in COVID-19 (dated by TCRdb to the early 2020s). With respect to the entire study: Samples from collaborators originated in the United States, Italy and Spain and spanned both the acute and convalescent phases of COVID-19. The material from the prospective study consisted of cDNA or gDNA derived from T cells, B-cell-depleted T cells, or PBMCs. The dataset comprised deeply sampled blood TCRbeta repertoires from subjects exposed to, actively infected with, or recovered from COVID-19. The repertoires were made available in a free public database intended to serve as a resource for research on the immune response to SARS-CoV-2. The samples were drawn from two sources: the first 160 participants of the ongoing ImmuneRACE study, and about 1,300 subjects contributed by 6 global collaborators. Nearly every sample came with metadata listing a de-identified subject ID, COVID-19 status, age in years and sex. Where available, HLA class I and class II types were taken from metadata supplied by the sample provider and were not determined by assay-based typing.

What the research found in general, with its limitations: The amount of clinical and demographic metadata varied by source and participant and was provided uncurated.

Enrolling through a virtual design, the prospective study's participants ranged in age from roughly 18 to 89 years and lived across about two dozen United States geographic areas. In the prospective study, participants were assigned to cohorts based on the clinical history participants reported in a screening survey and a study questionnaire. For ImmuneRACE Cohort 3, a participant was defined as recovered based on two consecutive negative NP/OP PCR tests, clearance by a healthcare professional, or resolution of symptoms. In the prospective study, mobile phlebotomists collected whole blood, serum and a nasopharyngeal or oropharyngeal swab from each participant. Over a roughly 2-month period, participants in the prospective study had the option of providing additional blood draws and questionnaires. Blood samples from the prospective study were shipped frozen or at room temperature prior to DNA extraction.

Comment on this clone: The antigen this receptor binds is unknown. No per-base quality is available; no much larger clone lies one base away.

The immunoSEQ Assay, a bias-controlled multiplex PCR, was used to amplify TCRbeta CDR3 regions from genomic DNA. Under the source paper's analysis protocol: Nucleated cell counts per sample were estimated from amplification of reference gene primers within the assay. To quantify the absolute abundance of each unique TCRbeta CDR3 rearrangement, sequence reads were collapsed and filtered. For each sample, productive Simpson clonality was calculated by taking the square root of Simpson's diversity index across productive rearrangements. The table was pulled from immuneACCESS by TCRdb, which kept in-frame rearrangements only. Such tables lose some clones; where checked, under half of the loss comes from unresolved V genes, and the rest has no known cause. Clone size and V and J calls were adopted from that table, with D and trimming inferred from the DNA. Recorded for this sample are 250,000 to 350,000 clones; approximately 92% of them occurred a single time. The ten top clones hold roughly 20% of the sample.

Measured from the cysteine to the phenylalanine, the CDR3 is 15 residues long. Only the CDR3 DNA is retained, 45 bases long and in frame from the first base. CDR1 and CDR2 were assigned from the germline V gene as MNHEY and SVGAGI. Ends trimmed: V by 4 bases, J by 10 bases; bases unmatched to a gene: 9. The receptor's source is a woman aged 25 to 39 who had recovered from COVID-19. The chain was built from TRBV6-5 and TRBJ1-6; 8 junctional bases match TRBD1. Specimen: PBMCs or T cells enriched from blood (not recorded which). The bases read TGTGCCAGCAGTTTAGGGACAGGTTTGGAATCACCCCTCCACTTT. The encoded protein is CASSLGTGLESPLHF.